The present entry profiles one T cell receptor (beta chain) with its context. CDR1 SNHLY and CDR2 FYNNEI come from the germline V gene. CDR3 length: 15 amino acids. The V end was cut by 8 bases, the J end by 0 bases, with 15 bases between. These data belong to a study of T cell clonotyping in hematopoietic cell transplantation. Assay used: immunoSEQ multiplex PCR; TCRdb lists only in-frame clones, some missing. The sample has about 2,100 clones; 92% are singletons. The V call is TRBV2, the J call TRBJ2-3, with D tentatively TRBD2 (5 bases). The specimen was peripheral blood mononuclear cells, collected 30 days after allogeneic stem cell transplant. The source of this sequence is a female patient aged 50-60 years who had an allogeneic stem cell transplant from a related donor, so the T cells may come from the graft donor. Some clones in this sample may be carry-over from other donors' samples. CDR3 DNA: TGTGCCAGCCAAATGGGCCGGGGTAGCACAGATACGCAGTATTTT. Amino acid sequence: CASQMGRGSTDTQYF.